The rows below give T cell receptor beta chains drawn from one sample of a study of T cell changes during pregnancy in multiple sclerosis. The assay was immunoSEQ multiplex PCR, and TCRdb's table has in-frame clones only and misses some. The sample shows about 57,000 clones, more than 85% of them seen only once. Sequences were derived from peripheral blood, sampled after pregnancy. The receptors shown here come from a female donor in good health, enrolled as a control in a pregnancy study. The CDR3 runs from the conserved cysteine through the conserved F or W. A D gene is named only where the DNA matches it firmly. Only some rows state a clone size, as once, few, many or a class for expanded clones.

d_call,v_call,clone_size,j_call,cdr3_nt,cdr3_aa
TRBD1,TRBV15,NA,TRBJ1-2,TGTGCCACCAGCGGGGGCATGACAGGGCAGATCAATGGCTACACCTTC,CATSGGMTGQINGYTF
TRBD2,TRBV11-2,NA,TRBJ2-3,TGTGCCAGCAGCTTTACCCATAGCGGGTTGGATACGCAGTATTTT,CASSFTHSGLDTQYF
NA,TRBV6-1,NA,TRBJ1-3,TGTGCCAGCAGTGAATGGGCTGAACACAGTTTCTCTGGAAACACCATATATTTT,CASSEWAEHSFSGNTIYF
NA,TRBV29-1,NA,TRBJ2-7,TGCAGCGTTGGACTCGCGGCCCTCTCCGAGCAGTACTTC,CSVGLAALSEQYF
TRBD1,TRBV11-3,NA,TRBJ2-1,TGTGCCAGCAGCTCCCTAACGATGGGGACAGGGGAGGACAATGAGCAGTTCTTC,CASSSLTMGTGEDNEQFF
NA,TRBV7-9,NA,TRBJ2-1,TGTGCCAGCAGCGTTACAGGGTCATACAATGAGCAGTTCTTC,CASSVTGSYNEQFF
TRBD1,TRBV9,NA,TRBJ1-2,TGTGCCAGCAGCGTGGACAGGGAAAGCGGCTACACCTTC,CASSVDRESGYTF
NA,TRBV7-6,NA,TRBJ2-3,TGTGCCAGCAGTTATTCCTCATCGCGGAGGGAGGATGGATCGGGGACAGATACGCAGTATTTT,CASSYSSSRREDGSGTDTQYF
NA,TRBV19,NA,TRBJ2-7,TGTGCCCGAAGGAGCTTGAGCTCCTACGAGCAGTACTTC,CARRSLSSYEQYF
TRBD2,TRBV7-2,NA,TRBJ2-1,TGTGCCAGCAGCCCGGGAGGGTCCCACAATGAGCAGTTCTTC,CASSPGGSHNEQFF
TRBD1,TRBV7-9,NA,TRBJ2-4,TGTGCCAGCAGCCGCGTAGGGGCAGGGGGCCTAGCCAAAAACATTCAGTACTTC,CASSRVGAGGLAKNIQYF
TRBD1,TRBV7-3,NA,TRBJ2-7,TGTGCCAGCAGCTACCTACCGGGACAGGGGACCGAGCAGTACTTC,CASSYLPGQGTEQYF
TRBD1,TRBV2,NA,TRBJ2-3,TGTGCCAGCAGTAGGGACAGAAAAGATACGCAGTATTTT,CASSRDRKDTQYF
TRBD1,TRBV7-9,NA,TRBJ1-6,TGTGCCAGCAGCGAGGACAGGGGGCTCAATTCACCCCTCCACTTT,CASSEDRGLNSPLHF
TRBD1,TRBV15,NA,TRBJ1-1,TGTGCCACCAGCACCCCGGACAGGTTCAACATGAACACTGAAGCTTTCTTT,CATSTPDRFNMNTEAFF
NA,TRBV18,NA,TRBJ1-5,TGTGCCAGCTCCCCTTTCGAGGGCACGAACGGTCAGCCCCAGCATTTT,CASSPFEGTNGQPQHF
NA,TRBV5-8,NA,TRBJ2-7,TGTGCCAGCAGCTCTGGAAAGGACAGCCCCTACGAGCAGTACTTC,CASSSGKDSPYEQYF
NA,TRBV7-9,NA,TRBJ2-3,TGTGCCAGCAGCTCCAGGACAGATACGCAGTATTTT,CASSSRTDTQYF
NA,TRBV21-1,once,TRBJ1-6,TGTGCCAGCGGTAGGACAATTCAGTTCCTCCACTTT,CASGRTIQFLHF
NA,TRBV28,NA,TRBJ1-2,TGTGCCAGCAGTTCCCTCAATACCCCTAATGGCTACACCTTC,CASSSLNTPNGYTF
NA,TRBV11-2,NA,TRBJ1-2,TGTGCCAGCAGCTCCTACCGTGGAAGGGGTTATGGCTACACCTTC,CASSSYRGRGYGYTF
NA,TRBV7-2,NA,TRBJ1-2,TGTGCCAGCAGCTTAGCAAACACCTATGGCTACACCTTC,CASSLANTYGYTF
NA,TRBV4-2,NA,TRBJ2-1,TGTGCCAGCAGCCAAGGTGGGGGGGCCGGCAATGAGCAGTTCTTC,CASSQGGGAGNEQFF
NA,TRBV7-9,NA,TRBJ2-2,TGTGCCAGCAGCTTAACTAGCCCGGGGGAGCTGTTTTTT,CASSLTSPGELFF
NA,TRBV19,few,TRBJ1-1,TGTGCCAGTAGTCTTTCAGAGAACACTGAAGCTTTCTTT,CASSLSENTEAFF
NA,TRBV11-3,NA,TRBJ2-7,TGTGCCAGCAGCTTAGATCGAGCTTTCTCCTACGAGCAGTACTTC,CASSLDRAFSYEQYF
NA,TRBV11-3,NA,TRBJ2-4,TGTGCCAGCAGCTGGAGGGGGGGCAAAAACATTCAGTACTTC,CASSWRGGKNIQYF
NA,TRBV19,NA,TRBJ2-7,TGTGCCAGTAGTATAGGGCCAGGTTACGAGCAGTACTTC,CASSIGPGYEQYF
TRBD1,TRBV7-9,once,TRBJ1-6,TGTGCCAGCAGCCCCGGACAGGCCCCTAGGTCACCCCTCCACTTT,CASSPGQAPRSPLHF
NA,TRBV5-1,NA,TRBJ1-1,TGCGCCAGCAGCCCCCAGGGAGGCACTGAAGCTTTCTTT,CASSPQGGTEAFF
NA,TRBV29-1,NA,TRBJ1-2,TGCAGCGTTGTTCTGGACATACCGTACTATGGCTACACCTTC,CSVVLDIPYYGYTF
TRBD1,TRBV11-2,NA,TRBJ2-1,TGTGCCAGCAGACAGGGGCGCAAACTAAGCAATGAGCAGTTCTTC,CASRQGRKLSNEQFF
TRBD1,TRBV10-2,NA,TRBJ2-1,TGCGCCAGCATTGTCGCGTCTAAGGGACAGGGGGTGAGTAATGAGCAGTTCTTC,CASIVASKGQGVSNEQFF
NA,TRBV11-2,NA,TRBJ2-7,TGTGCCAGCAGCCAAAACAGCTTAGAATACGAGCAGTACTTC,CASSQNSLEYEQYF
TRBD2,TRBV19,NA,TRBJ2-7,TGTGCCAGTAGCCTCCCCGGACTAGCGGCTACCTACGAGCAGTACTTC,CASSLPGLAATYEQYF
NA,TRBV6-1,NA,TRBJ1-1,TGTGCCAGCAGATCGGGAGGGCAGACCTTCGAAGCTTTCTTT,CASRSGGQTFEAFF
NA,TRBV13,NA,TRBJ1-5,TGTGCCAGCAGCTTCCGGTCAGCGAAGAATCAGCCCCAGCATTTT,CASSFRSAKNQPQHF
NA,TRBV7-8,NA,TRBJ2-6,TGTGCCAGCAGCTTAGTAGGCCGCGGAGAGGCCAACGTCCTGACTTTC,CASSLVGRGEANVLTF
TRBD2,TRBV11-3,NA,TRBJ2-7,TGTGCCAGCACCTCTAGCGGGACCTACGAGCAGTACTTC,CASTSSGTYEQYF
TRBD2,TRBV5-4,NA,TRBJ2-3,TGTGCCAGCAGCTCAGTAGCGGGTGGGGACACAGATACGCAGTATTTT,CASSSVAGGDTDTQYF
TRBD2,TRBV4-1,NA,TRBJ2-1,TGCGCCAGCAGCCAGCTGCCCCCTAGGGCTAGCGGACGCCAATCCTACAATGAGCAGTTCTTC,CASSQLPPRASGRQSYNEQFF
NA,TRBV12-2,NA,TRBJ2-1,TGTGCAAGTCGCTCATGGGGGGGGACTAGCGGGAGGGTAGGGTTGAATGAGCAGTTCTTC,CASRSWGGTSGRVGLNEQFF
NA,TRBV5-1,NA,TRBJ2-1,TGCGCCAGCAGCTTAATCGGGAGTTCAGGAAATGAGCAGTTCTTC,CASSLIGSSGNEQFF
TRBD2,TRBV5-5,NA,TRBJ2-3,TGTGCCAGCAACCTAGCGGGAGTCACAGATACGCAGTATTTT,CASNLAGVTDTQYF
NA,TRBV20-1,NA,TRBJ1-2,TGCAGGCTGGAGGGCCCGTATGGCTACACCTTC,CRLEGPYGYTF
TRBD1,TRBV6-5,once,TRBJ1-2,TGTGCCAGCAGGTCCCGGGACAGGGTAGATGGCTACACCTTC,CASRSRDRVDGYTF
TRBD2,TRBV19,NA,TRBJ2-1,TGTGCCAGTAATAGGCGAGCGGGGGTTCCCAATGAGCAGTTCTTC,CASNRRAGVPNEQFF
TRBD1,TRBV4-1,NA,TRBJ2-5,TGCGCCAGCAGCCAGGATGACAGGGGGCTGCAAGAGACCCAGTACTTC,CASSQDDRGLQETQYF
NA,TRBV21-1,NA,TRBJ1-1,TGTGCCAGCAGCAAAGCGCTTGAGGGGGCGCAAGCGGCTGAAGCTTTCTTT,CASSKALEGAQAAEAFF
NA,TRBV5-1,NA,TRBJ1-1,TGCGCCAGCAGCTCCTCCGGGGAACTAGAAGCTTTCTTT,CASSSSGELEAFF
NA,TRBV12-5,NA,TRBJ2-1,TGTGCTAGTGCCTCCCGTGGGCTAGCAGGTGATGAGCAGTTCTTC,CASASRGLAGDEQFF
NA,TRBV6-5,NA,TRBJ2-5,TGTGCCAGCAGCCCTGACCGGGACATGTTCGAGACCCAGTACTTC,CASSPDRDMFETQYF
NA,TRBV18,NA,TRBJ1-2,TGTGCCAGCTCACCGAACAAGGGGCCGGCCACCTTC,CASSPNKGPATF
TRBD1,TRBV28,NA,TRBJ1-5,TGTGCCAGCAGCAGTCCAGGGACAGAGCTTTTCAATCAGCCCCAGCATTTT,CASSSPGTELFNQPQHF
NA,TRBV6-1,once,TRBJ2-2,TGTGCCAGCAGTGAGGGGTCAGGCGGGGCTCTCCAGCTGTTTTTT,CASSEGSGGALQLFF
NA,TRBV7-9,NA,TRBJ1-2,TGTGCCAGCAGCTCCACCTCCGGAAGACAACTTATCTATGGCTACACCTTC,CASSSTSGRQLIYGYTF
TRBD1,TRBV7-2,NA,TRBJ2-7,TGTGCCAGCAGCCTCCTAAGGGGACAGGGGGCTTCCTACGAGCAGTACTTC,CASSLLRGQGASYEQYF
TRBD1,TRBV7-2,NA,TRBJ2-1,TGTGCCAGCAGCGTGGACAGGGCCTACAATGAGCAGTTCTTC,CASSVDRAYNEQFF
NA,TRBV7-3,NA,TRBJ2-7,TGTGCCAGCAGCTCCCTAGGGGGAAGCGAGCAGTACTTC,CASSSLGGSEQYF